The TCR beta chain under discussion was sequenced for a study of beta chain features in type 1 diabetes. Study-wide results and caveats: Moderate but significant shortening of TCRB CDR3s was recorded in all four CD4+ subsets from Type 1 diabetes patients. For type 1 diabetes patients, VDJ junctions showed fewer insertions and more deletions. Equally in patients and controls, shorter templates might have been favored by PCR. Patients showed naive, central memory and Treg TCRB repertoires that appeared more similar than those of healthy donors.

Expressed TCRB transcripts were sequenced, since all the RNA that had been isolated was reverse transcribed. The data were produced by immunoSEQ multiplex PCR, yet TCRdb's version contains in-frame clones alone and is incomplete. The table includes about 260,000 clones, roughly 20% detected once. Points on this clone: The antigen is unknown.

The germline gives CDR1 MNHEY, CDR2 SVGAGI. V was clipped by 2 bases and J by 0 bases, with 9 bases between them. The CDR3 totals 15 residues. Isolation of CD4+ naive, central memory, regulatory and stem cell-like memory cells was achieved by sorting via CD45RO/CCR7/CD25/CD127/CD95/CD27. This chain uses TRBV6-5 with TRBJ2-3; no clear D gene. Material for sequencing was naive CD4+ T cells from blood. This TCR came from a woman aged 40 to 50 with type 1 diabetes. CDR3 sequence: CASSYAQTSTDTQYF. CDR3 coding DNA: TGTGCCAGCAGTTACGCTCAAACTAGCACAGATACGCAGTATTTT.